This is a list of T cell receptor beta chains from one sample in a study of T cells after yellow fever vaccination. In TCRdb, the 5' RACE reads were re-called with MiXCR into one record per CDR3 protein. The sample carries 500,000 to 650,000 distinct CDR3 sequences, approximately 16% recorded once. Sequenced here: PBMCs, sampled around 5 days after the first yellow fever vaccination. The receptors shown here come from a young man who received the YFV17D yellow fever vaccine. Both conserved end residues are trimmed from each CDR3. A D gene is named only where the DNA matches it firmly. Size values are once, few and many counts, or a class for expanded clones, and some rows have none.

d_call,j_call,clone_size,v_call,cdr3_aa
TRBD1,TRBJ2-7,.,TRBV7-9,ASSRRGQGAFEQY
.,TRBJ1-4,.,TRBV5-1,ASSLSASDERGKLF
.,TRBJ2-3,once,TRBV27,ASSGNGAWADTQY
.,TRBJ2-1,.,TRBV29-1,SVEEQSSYNEQF
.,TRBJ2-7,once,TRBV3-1,ACSQDRGVPYEQY
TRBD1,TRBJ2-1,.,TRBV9,ASSGYRGNEQF
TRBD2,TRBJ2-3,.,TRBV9,ASSDLAGAGDTQY
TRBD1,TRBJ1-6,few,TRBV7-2,ASSLGGQGYSPLH
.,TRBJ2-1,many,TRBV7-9,ASSFRINEQF
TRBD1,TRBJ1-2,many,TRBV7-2,ASSLGTGGDGYT
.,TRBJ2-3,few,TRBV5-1,ASSATVMSTDTQY
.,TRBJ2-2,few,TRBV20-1,SARSVGGAANTGELF
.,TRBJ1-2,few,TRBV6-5,ASSFSGPGSYGYT
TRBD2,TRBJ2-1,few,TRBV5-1,ASSSLAGGLSSYNEQF
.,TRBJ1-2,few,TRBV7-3,APDGPRACGYT
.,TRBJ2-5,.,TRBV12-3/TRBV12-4,ASSTEGSPETQY
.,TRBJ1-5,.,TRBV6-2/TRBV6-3,ASSVYRNQPQH
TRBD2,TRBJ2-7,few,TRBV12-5,ASGLKGTSGALVEQY
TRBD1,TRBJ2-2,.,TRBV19,ASSAPGGWTGELF
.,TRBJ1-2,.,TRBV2,ASDRDGGPTLGYGYT
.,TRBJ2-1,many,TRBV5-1,ASSSGGLNEQF
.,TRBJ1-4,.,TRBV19,ASSIGVGNEKLF
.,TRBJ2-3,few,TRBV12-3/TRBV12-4,ASSERVGTDTQY
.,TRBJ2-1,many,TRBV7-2,ASSASNEQF
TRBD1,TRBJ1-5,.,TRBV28,ASSQGAAQNSNQPQH